The clone carrying this T cell receptor beta chain was found once. As yet, its antigen is unknown. This CDR3 is built from 11 residues. V lost 10 bases to trimming and J lost 7 bases, with 13 bases between them. Germline CDR1 MNHEY, CDR2 SVGAGI. The data originate from a study of T cells in localized non-small cell lung cancer. Overall study results and limits: Among the top 100 tumor clones, a median 57 appeared in adjacent lung.

The repertoire was sequenced with immunoSEQ multiplex PCR; TCRdb's copy has only in-frame clones and lacks some. The table includes under 50,000 clones, approximately 90% detected once. The chain combines TRBV6-5 with TRBJ1-1; no definite D call. Sequencing was performed on PBMCs, taken before any cancer treatment. The sequence was collected from a man between 40 and 70 years old with stage II lung adenocarcinoma. In nucleotides, the CDR3 is TGTGCCACCCTGGGTTACCTTGAAGCTTTCTTT. It codes for CATLGYLEAFF.